What follows is one T cell receptor beta chain and its context. Its specificity is not known. The sorted Tregs were CD4+CD25+CD127-/low cells. Using its own MiXCR run on the 5' RACE reads, TCRdb lists one record per CDR3 protein. The repertoire includes approximately 50,000 distinct CDR3 sequences, about 28% of them detected once, and roughly 2.2% sits in the top ten. V was clipped by 6 bases and J by 10 bases, with 10 bases between them. Germline V gives CDR1 SQVTM, CDR2 ANQGSEA. The CDR3 is made up of 10 amino acids. Findings and caveats of the study: The larger cohort examined one V-J beta rearrangement, not whole repertoires.

The origin of this receptor is a female donor with breast cancer. The sequencing input was tumor-infiltrating Tregs sorted from the breast tumor. The V gene is TRBV29-1, the J gene TRBJ1-5; no definite D call. The CDR3 here is CSVGGYPQHF. The CDR3 nucleotides read TGCAGCGTGGGAGGGTACCCCCAGCATTTT.